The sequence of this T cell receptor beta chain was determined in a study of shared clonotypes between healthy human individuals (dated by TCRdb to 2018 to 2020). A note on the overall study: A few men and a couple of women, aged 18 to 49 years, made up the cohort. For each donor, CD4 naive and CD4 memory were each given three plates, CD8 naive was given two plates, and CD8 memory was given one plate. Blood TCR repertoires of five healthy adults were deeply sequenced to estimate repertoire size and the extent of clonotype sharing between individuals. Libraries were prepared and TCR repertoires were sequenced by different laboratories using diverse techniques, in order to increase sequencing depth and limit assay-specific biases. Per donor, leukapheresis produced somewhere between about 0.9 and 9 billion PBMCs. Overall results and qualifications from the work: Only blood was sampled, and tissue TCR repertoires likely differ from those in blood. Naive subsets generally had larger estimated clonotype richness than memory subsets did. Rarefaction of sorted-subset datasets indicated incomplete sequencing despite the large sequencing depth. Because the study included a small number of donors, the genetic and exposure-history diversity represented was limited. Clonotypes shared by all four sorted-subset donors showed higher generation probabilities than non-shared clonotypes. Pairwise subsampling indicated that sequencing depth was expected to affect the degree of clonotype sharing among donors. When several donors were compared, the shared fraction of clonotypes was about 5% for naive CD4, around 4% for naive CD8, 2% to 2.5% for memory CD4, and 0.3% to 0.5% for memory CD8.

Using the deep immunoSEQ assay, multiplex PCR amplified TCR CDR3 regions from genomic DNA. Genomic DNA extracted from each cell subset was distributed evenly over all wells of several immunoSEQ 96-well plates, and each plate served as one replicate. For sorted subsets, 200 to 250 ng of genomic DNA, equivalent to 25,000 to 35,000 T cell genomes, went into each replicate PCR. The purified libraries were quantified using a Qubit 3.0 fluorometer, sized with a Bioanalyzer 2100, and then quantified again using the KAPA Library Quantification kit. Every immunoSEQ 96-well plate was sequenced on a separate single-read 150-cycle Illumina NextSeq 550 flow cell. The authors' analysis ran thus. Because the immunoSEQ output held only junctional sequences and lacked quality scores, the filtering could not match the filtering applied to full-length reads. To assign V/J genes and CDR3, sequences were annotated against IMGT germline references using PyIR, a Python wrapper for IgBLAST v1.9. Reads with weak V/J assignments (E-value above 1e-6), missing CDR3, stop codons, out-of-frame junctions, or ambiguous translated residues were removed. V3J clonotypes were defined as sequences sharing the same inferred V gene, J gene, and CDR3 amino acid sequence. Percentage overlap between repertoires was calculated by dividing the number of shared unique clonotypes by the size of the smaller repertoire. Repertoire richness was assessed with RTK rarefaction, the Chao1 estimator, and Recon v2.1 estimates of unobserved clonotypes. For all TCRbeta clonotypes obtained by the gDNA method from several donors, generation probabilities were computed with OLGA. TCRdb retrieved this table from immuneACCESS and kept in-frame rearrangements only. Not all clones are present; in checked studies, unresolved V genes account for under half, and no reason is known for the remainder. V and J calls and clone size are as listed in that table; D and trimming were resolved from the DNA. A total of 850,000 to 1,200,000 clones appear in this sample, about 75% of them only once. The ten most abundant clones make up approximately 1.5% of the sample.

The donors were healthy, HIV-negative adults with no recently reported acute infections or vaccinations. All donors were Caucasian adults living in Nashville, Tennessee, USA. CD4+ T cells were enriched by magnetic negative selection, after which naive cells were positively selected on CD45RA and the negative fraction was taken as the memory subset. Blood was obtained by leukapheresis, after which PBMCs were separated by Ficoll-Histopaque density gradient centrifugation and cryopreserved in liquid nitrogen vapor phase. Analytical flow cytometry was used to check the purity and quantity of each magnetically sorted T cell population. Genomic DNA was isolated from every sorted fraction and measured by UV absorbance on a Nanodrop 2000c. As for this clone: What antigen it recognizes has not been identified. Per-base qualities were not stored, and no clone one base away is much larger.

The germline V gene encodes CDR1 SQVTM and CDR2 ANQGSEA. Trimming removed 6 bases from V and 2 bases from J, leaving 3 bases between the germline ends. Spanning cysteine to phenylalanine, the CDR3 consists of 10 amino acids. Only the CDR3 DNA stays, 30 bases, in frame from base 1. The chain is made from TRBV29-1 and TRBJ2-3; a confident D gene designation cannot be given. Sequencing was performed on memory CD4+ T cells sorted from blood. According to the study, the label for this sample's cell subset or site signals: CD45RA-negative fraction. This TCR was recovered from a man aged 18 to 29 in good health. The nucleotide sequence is TGCAGCGTCTACACAGATACGCAGTATTTT. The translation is CSVYTDTQYF.